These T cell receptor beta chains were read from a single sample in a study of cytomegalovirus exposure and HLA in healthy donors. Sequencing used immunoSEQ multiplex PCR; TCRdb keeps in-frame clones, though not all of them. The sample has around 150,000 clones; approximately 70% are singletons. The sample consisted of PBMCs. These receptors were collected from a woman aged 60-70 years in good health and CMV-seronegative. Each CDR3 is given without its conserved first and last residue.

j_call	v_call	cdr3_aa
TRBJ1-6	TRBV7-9	SSSRQGSSPLH
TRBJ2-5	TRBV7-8	ASSLLRGTQY
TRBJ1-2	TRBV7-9	ASSPLGTGRSYYGYT
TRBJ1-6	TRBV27	ASSSDGWRSYNSPLH
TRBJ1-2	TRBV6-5	ASSLQGDLSGYT
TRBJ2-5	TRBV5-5	ASSLASGQETQY
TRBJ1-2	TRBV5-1	ASSPVSGDYGYT
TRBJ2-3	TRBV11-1	ASSEMGAPGDTQY
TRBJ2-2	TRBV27	ASADGRTANTGELF
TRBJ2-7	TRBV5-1	ASSLEAAGQGRNEQY
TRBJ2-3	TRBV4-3	ASSQAGSSGALDTQY
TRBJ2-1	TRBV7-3	ASSLKRLAGANEQF
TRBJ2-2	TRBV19	ASSIPRSGLAGGPGELF
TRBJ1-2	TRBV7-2	ASSFSRGQGYT
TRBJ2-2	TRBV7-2	ASSLGPWSGANTGELF
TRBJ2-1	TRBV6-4	ASSPDRGAYNEQF
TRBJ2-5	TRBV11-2	ASSLDGRDQETQY